Listed here are 29 T cell receptor beta chains from one sample, sequenced in a study of blood T cell repertoires in COVID-19. Using immunoSEQ multiplex PCR, the repertoire was profiled, and TCRdb retains in-frame clones only, with some absent. The data show roughly 150,000 clones, more than 75% seen once. What was sequenced was peripheral blood. These receptors were taken from a woman of 80 years or more with acute or convalescent COVID-19.

This sequence joins TRBV15 and TRBJ1-1; D possibly corresponds to TRBD1 (6 bases). Between the trimmed V and J ends, which lost 0 bases and 3 bases, there was a span of 11 bases. This CDR3 spans 15 amino acids. CDR1 LNHNV and CDR2 YYDKDF come from the germline V gene (reference sequence). In nucleotides, the CDR3 is TGTGCCACCAGCAGAGACAGGGGCGTCGACACTGAAGCTTTCTTT. Amino acid sequence: CATSRDRGVDTEAFF.

The V call is TRBV19, the J call TRBJ1-2; TRBD1 might be the D (6 bases). Germline CDR1 reads LNHDA; CDR2 reads SQIVND (reference sequence). CDR3 size: 13 residues. V lost 6 bases, J lost 7 bases, and 15 bases lay in between. CDR3 coding DNA: TGTGCCAGTAGCCGCAACAGGGTTGGTGGCTACACCTTC. Encoded protein: CASSRNRVGGYTF.

The V and J genes are TRBV28 and TRBJ1-1; 8 bases fit TRBD1. The CDR3 totals 15 residues. The V and J ends lost 10 bases and 5 bases, in that order; junction bases with no gene match: 15. Germline V gene sequence: CDR1 MDHEN, CDR2 SYDVKM. The chain's CDR3 is CAIIGTGALGTEAFF. The CDR3 DNA reads TGTGCCATTATTGGGACAGGCGCCCTAGGGACTGAAGCTTTCTTT.

The chain carries TRBV4-2 and TRBJ2-1; TRBD2 matches at 13 bases. Losses at the gene ends were 6 bases for V and 9 bases for J; bases not matched to a gene: 8. The CDR3 loop spans 15 amino acids. Germline loops: CDR1 LGHNA, CDR2 YNFKEQ. The CDR3 loop reads CASSPLAGGAAEQFF. The CDR3 bases are TGTGCCAGCAGTCCACTAGCGGGAGGGGCAGCTGAGCAGTTCTTC.

This chain connects TRBV2 to TRBJ2-7; 10 bases are a match to TRBD1. With V trimmed by 6 bases and J by 4 bases, 6 bases remained unmatched. From germline, CDR1 is SNHLY and CDR2 FYNNEI. The length of the CDR3 is 14 residues. The CDR3 sequence is CASREPGQGYEQYF. CDR3 DNA sequence: TGTGCCAGCAGAGAACCGGGACAGGGGTACGAGCAGTACTTC. The variable domain in full, completed from reference TRBV2 and TRBJ2-7, reads EPEVTQTPSHQVTQMGQEVILRCVPISNHLYFYWYRQILGQKVEFLVSFYNNEISEKSEIFDDQFSVERPDGSNFTLKIRSTKLEDSAMYFCASREPGQGYEQYFGPGTRLTVT.

The chain joins TRBV6-5 to TRBJ2-7; 9 bases line up with TRBD2. The CDR3 extends over 13 amino acids. In germline, CDR1 is MNHEY, CDR2 SVGAGI. J gave up 4 bases and V 4 bases, and 2 bases lay outside the gene matches. The CDR3 sequence is CASSSREGYEQYF. The CDR3 DNA sequence: TGTGCCAGCAGTTCGCGGGAGGGTTACGAGCAGTACTTC.

V and J are TRBV5-1 and TRBJ2-2; D is perhaps TRBD1 (6 bases). V shed 4 bases and J shed 6 bases, with 13 bases lying between them. CDR3 size: 14 residues. Germline CDR1 SGHRS, CDR2 YFSETQ. The CDR3 sequence: CASSATGMAGELFF. CDR3 nucleotide sequence: TGCGCCAGCAGCGCCACAGGGATGGCCGGGGAGCTGTTTTTT.

Only a few counts were recorded for this clone. The chain joins TRBV27 to TRBJ2-2, with D maybe TRBD1 (6 bases). This CDR3 comprises 13 residues. Germline V lookup: CDR1 MNHEY, CDR2 SMNVEV (reference sequence). V lost 3 bases, J lost 6 bases, and 8 bases lay in between. The CDR3: CASSFTGSGELFF. CDR3 nucleotide sequence: TGTGCCAGCAGTTTCACAGGGTCCGGGGAGCTGTTTTTT.

The chain recombines TRBV19 with TRBJ2-1; TRBD2 matches 7 bases. The germline CDR1 and CDR2 sequences are LNHDA and SQIVND (reference sequence). The CDR3 is made up of 14 amino acids. J lost 4 bases, V lost 7 bases, and 7 bases had no gene match. The CDR3 sequence: CASMGGSHYNEQFF. DNA of the CDR3: TGTGCCAGTATGGGCGGGAGCCATTACAATGAGCAGTTCTTC.

This chain uses TRBV24-1 with TRBJ2-5; tentatively, D is TRBD1 (6 bases). CDR1 is KGHDR, CDR2 SFDVKD, per germline. Trimming took off 5 bases at V and 4 bases at J, with 10 bases between the two ends. The CDR3 has 13 residues. In nucleotides, the CDR3 is TGTGCCACCAGTGGGTCAGGGGTAGAGACCCAGTACTTC. It encodes CATSGSGVETQYF.

The genes are TRBV10-2 and TRBJ2-7, with 10 bases that match TRBD2. The J segment lost 3 bases and the V segment lost 7 bases, leaving 6 bases of the junction unmatched. Germline CDR1 is WSHSY and CDR2 is SAAADI. CDR3 length equals 14 residues. The DNA for the CDR3 is TGCGCCAGCATCCCTAGCGGGAGTTTCTACGAGCAGTACTTC. Translation: CASIPSGSFYEQYF.

There are a few counts of this clone. V usage is TRBV7-9 and J usage is TRBJ1-1, with D perhaps TRBD1 (6 bases). V was clipped by 5 bases and J by 4 bases, with 14 bases between them. Germline-derived CDR1 and CDR2 are SEHNR and FQNEAQ (reference sequence). The CDR3 contains 14 residues. CDR3 sequence reads: CASSRLTGFTEAFF. Written as DNA, the CDR3 is TGTGCCAGCAGCCGACTTACAGGGTTCACTGAAGCTTTCTTT.

The V gene is TRBV2, the J gene TRBJ1-2; D remains unclear. V lost 1 base, J lost 3 bases, and 15 bases lay in between. The CDR3 consists of 16 residues. Germline CDR1 SNHLY, CDR2 FYNNEI. The CDR3 nucleotides read TGTGCCAGCAGTGAAGGTGCCGGGGTCTACTACTATGGCTACACCTTC. Amino acid sequence: CASSEGAGVYYYGYTF.

The chain is built from TRBV12-3 or TRBV12-4 and TRBJ2-4; unclear D gene. V was cut by 6 bases and J by 8 bases, with 14 bases left in between. This CDR3 contains 13 residues. The CDR3 loop reads CASSPVLTDIQYF. The CDR3 nucleotides read TGTGCCAGCAGCCCCGTCCTAACTGACATTCAGTACTTC.

This clone turned up a few times. The gene calls are TRBV25-1 and TRBJ1-2; 12 bases line up with TRBD1. The germline CDR1 and CDR2 sequences are MGHDK and SYGVNS. The CDR3 is 14 amino acids. The V segment lost 4 bases and the J segment 8 bases; nucleotides outside the gene matches: 5. The chain's CDR3 is CASSVGQGARGYTF. CDR3 DNA: TGTGCCAGCAGTGTGGGACAGGGGGCTAGGGGCTACACCTTC.

The chain couples TRBV12-2 to TRBJ2-3; no DNA check was done on the table's D call, TRBD2. TRBV12-2 is reported as a pseudogene. The CDR3 loop spans 16 amino acids. Here the CDR3 reads CASLEGLAGSTDTQYF. As DNA, the CDR3 is TGTGCAAGTCTCGAGGGACTAGCGGGGAGCACAGATACGCAGTATTTT.

J is TRBJ2-5 and V is TRBV15; the D is unclear. Germline V gene data show CDR1 as LNHNV and CDR2 as YYDKDF (reference sequence). The V and J ends lost 0 bases and 5 bases respectively, with 7 bases between them. CDR3 length equals 13 residues. CDR3 nucleotides: TGTGCCACCAGCAGAGATACTCCCGAGACCCAGTACTTC. Amino acids: CATSRDTPETQYF.

This clone has a handful of counts. This sequence joins TRBV4-1 and TRBJ2-3; maybe TRBD1 (6 bases). Germline V CDR1 and CDR2: MGHRA, YSYEKL. CDR3 size: 21 residues. V was shortened by 1 base and J by 0 bases, with 26 bases between the two germline ends. The CDR3 DNA is TGCGCCAGCAGCCAAGCCGGAACTCAAACAGGGCCTGCGGAAAGCACAGATACGCAGTATTTT. It specifies CASSQAGTQTGPAESTDTQYF.

The chain is built from TRBV30 and TRBJ2-1; 8 bases align to TRBD2. Losses at the gene ends were 3 bases for V and 4 bases for J; bases not matched to a gene: 17. Germline CDR1 GTSNPN, CDR2 SVGIG (reference sequence). The CDR3 spans 18 residues. CDR3 sequence (DNA): TGTGCCTGGAGAGCCGAGCTTTGGGCGGGAGGCTATTACAATGAGCAGTTCTTC. Its translation is CAWRAELWAGGYYNEQFF.

This clone was observed once. This chain uses TRBV6-5 with TRBJ1-2; 8 nucleotides match TRBD1. The CDR3 consists of 13 residues. The germline V gene has CDR1 MNHEY and CDR2 SVGAGI. J was trimmed by 4 bases and V by 6 bases; bases with no gene match: 4. In nucleotides, the CDR3 is TGTGCCAGCAGCGGACAGGGCGTCTATGGCTACACCTTC. It encodes CASSGQGVYGYTF.

The V call is TRBV6-5, the J call TRBJ2-3; 7 nucleotides match TRBD1. The V segment lost 8 bases and the J segment 3 bases; nucleotides outside the gene matches: 8. Germline-derived CDR1 and CDR2 are MNHEY and SVGAGI. This CDR3 is 14 amino acids long. CDR3 residues: CASLRGQDTDTQYF. The DNA for the CDR3 is TGTGCCAGCCTGAGAGGACAGGATACAGATACGCAGTATTTT.

The CDR3 region is CASSLEGQGAYGYTF. CDR3 DNA: TGTGCCAGCAGCTTAGAAGGACAGGGGGCGTATGGCTACACCTTC. V gene TRBV7-2 combines with J gene TRBJ1-2, with 11 nucleotides matching TRBD1. With 1 base clipped from V and 5 bases from J, the junction kept 3 bases outside the gene matches. This CDR3 region has 15 residues. The germline V gene encodes CDR1 SGHTA and CDR2 FQGNSA.

The rearrangement joins TRBV4-2 to TRBJ2-2, with TRBD2 matching over 9 bases. V trimming: 0 bases; J trimming: 5 bases; junction bases outside the gene matches: 4. From germline, CDR1 is LGHNA and CDR2 YNFKEQ. This CDR3 has 16 amino acids. The CDR3 sequence is CASSQELAGVTGELFF. CDR3 DNA sequence: TGTGCCAGCAGCCAAGAGTTAGCGGGAGTGACCGGGGAGCTGTTTTTT.

The J gene is TRBJ2-7, the V gene TRBV2; unclear D gene. From germline, CDR1 is SNHLY and CDR2 FYNNEI. The CDR3 totals 11 residues. V gave up 4 bases and J gave up 3 bases, with 4 bases separating them. CDR3 bases: TGTGCCAGCAGTGTCGTCTACGAGCAGTACTTC. It is translated as CASSVVYEQYF.

Here the CDR3 reads CASSRGTEAFF. Here the CDR3 DNA reads TGTGCCAGCAGCCGGGGAACTGAAGCTTTCTTT. V is TRBV27 and J is TRBJ1-1; D gene ambiguous. Germline lookup yields CDR1 MNHEY and CDR2 SMNVEV (reference sequence). V was shortened by 6 bases and J by 5 bases, with 7 bases between the two germline ends. The CDR3 runs to 11 residues.

The genes are TRBV4-1 and TRBJ2-4; 8 positions agree with TRBD2. The CDR3 covers 17 residues. The junction had 6 bases not matched to a gene; V was cut back by 1 base and J by 1 base. Germline assignment: CDR1 MGHRA and CDR2 YSYEKL. CDR3 nucleotide sequence: TGCGCCAGCAGCCAAGTGGGGACTAGTCGTGCCAAAAACATTCAGTACTTC. This gives the protein CASSQVGTSRAKNIQYF.

A word on this clone: Other DNA sequences in this specimen translate into the identical CDR3. The rearrangement links TRBV12-3 or TRBV12-4 to TRBJ1-2; tentative D call: TRBD1 (6 bases). The CDR3 covers 13 residues. V was pared by 6 bases and J by 2 bases, with 10 bases between. The CDR3 here is CASRPGTNYGYTF. The DNA for the CDR3 is TGTGCCAGCAGGCCCGGGACAAACTATGGCTACACCTTC.

The chain has TRBV7-8 and TRBJ1-1, with D maybe TRBD1 (5 bases). The germline V gene encodes CDR1 SGHVS and CDR2 FQNEAQ. The CDR3 spans 14 residues. Trimming removed 3 bases at V and 5 bases at J, with 13 bases between. The CDR3 bases are TGTGCCAGCAGCTTTACGACAGTGGCGACTGAAGCTTTCTTT. Translated, it gives CASSFTTVATEAFF. The full variable domain, its missing parts supplied by reference TRBV7-8 and TRBJ1-1, is GAGVSQSPRYKVAKRGQDVALRCDPISGHVSLFWYQQALGQGPEFLTYFQNEAQLDKSGLPSDRFFAERPEGSVSTLKIQRTQQEDSAVYLCASSFTTVATEAFFGQGTRLTVV.

J is TRBJ2-1 and V is TRBV30; TRBD1 matches at 9 bases. This CDR3 comprises 15 residues. The germline gives CDR1 GTSNPN, CDR2 SVGIG (reference sequence). V shed 4 bases, J shed 4 bases, and the junction held 8 bases outside the gene matches. The CDR3 protein is CAWNRGRFGYNEQFF. The CDR3 DNA reads TGTGCCTGGAACAGGGGGCGCTTTGGGTACAATGAGCAGTTCTTC.